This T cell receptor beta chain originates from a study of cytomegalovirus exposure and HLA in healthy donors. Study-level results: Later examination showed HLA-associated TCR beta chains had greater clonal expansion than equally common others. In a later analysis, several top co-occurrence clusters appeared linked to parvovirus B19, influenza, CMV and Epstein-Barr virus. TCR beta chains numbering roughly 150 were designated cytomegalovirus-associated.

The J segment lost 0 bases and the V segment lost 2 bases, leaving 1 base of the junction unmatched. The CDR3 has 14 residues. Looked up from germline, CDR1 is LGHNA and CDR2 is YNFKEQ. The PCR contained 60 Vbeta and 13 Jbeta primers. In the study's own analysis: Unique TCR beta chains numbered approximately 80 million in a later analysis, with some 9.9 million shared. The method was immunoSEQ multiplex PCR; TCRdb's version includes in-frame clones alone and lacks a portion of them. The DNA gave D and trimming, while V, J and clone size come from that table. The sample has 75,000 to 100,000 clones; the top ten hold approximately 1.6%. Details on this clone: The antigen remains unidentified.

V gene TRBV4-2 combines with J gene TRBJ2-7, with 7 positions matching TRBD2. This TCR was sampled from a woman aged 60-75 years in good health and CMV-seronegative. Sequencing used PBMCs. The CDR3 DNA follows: TGTGCCAGCAGCCAAACTAGCGACTCCTACGAGCAGTACTTC. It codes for CASSQTSDSYEQYF.